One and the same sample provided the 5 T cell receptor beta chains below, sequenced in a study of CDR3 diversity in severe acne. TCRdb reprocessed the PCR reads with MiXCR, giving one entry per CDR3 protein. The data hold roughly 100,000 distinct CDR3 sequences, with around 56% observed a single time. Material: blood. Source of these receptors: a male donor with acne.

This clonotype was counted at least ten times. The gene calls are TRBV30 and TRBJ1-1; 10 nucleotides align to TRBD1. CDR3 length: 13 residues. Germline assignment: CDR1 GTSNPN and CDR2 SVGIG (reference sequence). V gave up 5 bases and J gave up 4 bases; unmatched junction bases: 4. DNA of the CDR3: TGTGCCTGGTATGGGGACAGGGGCACTGAAGCTTTCTTT. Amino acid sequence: CAWYGDRGTEAFF.

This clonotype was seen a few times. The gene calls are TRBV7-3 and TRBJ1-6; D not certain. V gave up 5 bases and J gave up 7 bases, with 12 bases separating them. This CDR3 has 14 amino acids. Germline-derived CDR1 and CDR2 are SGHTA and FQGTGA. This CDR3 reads CASSPLGVNSPLHF. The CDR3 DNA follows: TGTGCCAGCAGCCCCCTCGGGGTCAATTCACCCCTCCACTTT.

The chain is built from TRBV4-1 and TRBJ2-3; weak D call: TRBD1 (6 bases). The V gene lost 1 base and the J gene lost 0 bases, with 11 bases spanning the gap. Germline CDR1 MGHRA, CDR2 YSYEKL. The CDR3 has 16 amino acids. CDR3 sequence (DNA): TGCGCCAGCAGCCAAGGGCGCAGGGGCAGCACAGATACGCAGTATTTT. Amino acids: CASSQGRRGSTDTQYF.

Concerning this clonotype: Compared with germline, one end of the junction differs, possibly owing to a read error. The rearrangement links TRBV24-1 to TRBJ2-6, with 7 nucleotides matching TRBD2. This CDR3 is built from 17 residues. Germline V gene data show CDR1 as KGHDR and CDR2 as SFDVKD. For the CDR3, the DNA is TGTGCCACCAGTGATTCCCAGGGAGGGCGAGGGGCCAACGTCCTGACCTTC. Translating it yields CATSDSQGGRGANVLTF.

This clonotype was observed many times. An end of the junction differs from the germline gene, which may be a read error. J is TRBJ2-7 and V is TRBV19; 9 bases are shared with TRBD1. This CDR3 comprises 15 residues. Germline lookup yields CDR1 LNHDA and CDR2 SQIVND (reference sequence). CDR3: CASRIGQGIAGEQYF. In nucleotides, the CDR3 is TGTGCCAGTAGAATAGGACAGGGGATTGCGGGCGAGCAGTACTTC.